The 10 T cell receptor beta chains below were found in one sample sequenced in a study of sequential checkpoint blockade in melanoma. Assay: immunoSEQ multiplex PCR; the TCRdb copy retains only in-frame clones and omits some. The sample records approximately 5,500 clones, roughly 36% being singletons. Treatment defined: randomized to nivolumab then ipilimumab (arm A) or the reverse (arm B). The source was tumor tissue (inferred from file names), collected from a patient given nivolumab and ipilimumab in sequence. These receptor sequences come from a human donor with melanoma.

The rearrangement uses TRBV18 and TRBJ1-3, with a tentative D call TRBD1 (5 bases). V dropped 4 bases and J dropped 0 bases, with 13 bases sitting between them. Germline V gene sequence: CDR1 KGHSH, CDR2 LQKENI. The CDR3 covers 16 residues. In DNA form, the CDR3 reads TGTGCCAGCTCACTGGGGACTTCTAGCTCTGGAAACACCATATATTTT. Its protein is CASSLGTSSSGNTIYF.

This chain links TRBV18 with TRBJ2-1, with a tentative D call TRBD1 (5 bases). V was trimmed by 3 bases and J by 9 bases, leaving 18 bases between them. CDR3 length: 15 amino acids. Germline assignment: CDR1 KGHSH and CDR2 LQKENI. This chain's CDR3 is CASSPRQGLMGEQFF. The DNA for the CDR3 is TGTGCCAGCTCACCTCGGCAGGGTTTAATGGGTGAGCAGTTCTTC.

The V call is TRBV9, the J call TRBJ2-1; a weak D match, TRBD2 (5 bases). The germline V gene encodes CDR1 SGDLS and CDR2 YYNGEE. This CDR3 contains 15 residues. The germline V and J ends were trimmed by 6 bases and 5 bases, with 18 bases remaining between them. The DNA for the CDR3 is TGTGCCAGCAACAACTATATAGCGTCCCACAATGAGCAGTTCTTC. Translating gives CASNNYIASHNEQFF. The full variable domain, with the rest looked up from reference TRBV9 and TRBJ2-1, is DSGVTQTPKHLITATGQRVTLRCSPRSGDLSVYWYQQSLDQGLQFLIQYYNGEERAKGNILERFSAQQFPDLHSELNLSSLELGDSALYFCASNNYIASHNEQFFGPGTRLTVL.

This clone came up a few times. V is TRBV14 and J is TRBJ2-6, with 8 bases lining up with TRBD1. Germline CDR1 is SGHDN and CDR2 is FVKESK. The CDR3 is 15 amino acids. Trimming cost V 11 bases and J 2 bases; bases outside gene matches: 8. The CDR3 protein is CARDRGKAGANVLTF. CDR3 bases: TGTGCCCGAGACAGGGGAAAAGCTGGGGCCAACGTCCTGACTTTC.

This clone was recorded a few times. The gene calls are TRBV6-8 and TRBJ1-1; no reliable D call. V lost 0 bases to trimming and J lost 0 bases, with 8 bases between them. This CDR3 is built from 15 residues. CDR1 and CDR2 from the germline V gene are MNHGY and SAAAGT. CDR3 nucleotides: TGTGCCAGCAGTTACTCGAGACAAATGAACACTGAAGCTTTCTTT. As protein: CASSYSRQMNTEAFF.

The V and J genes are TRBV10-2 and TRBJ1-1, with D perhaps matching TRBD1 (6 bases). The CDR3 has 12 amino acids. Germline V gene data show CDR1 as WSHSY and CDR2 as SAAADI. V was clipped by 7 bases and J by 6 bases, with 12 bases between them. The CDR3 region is CASTRGSAEAFF. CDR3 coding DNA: TGCGCCAGCACCAGGGGTTCCGCTGAAGCTTTCTTT.

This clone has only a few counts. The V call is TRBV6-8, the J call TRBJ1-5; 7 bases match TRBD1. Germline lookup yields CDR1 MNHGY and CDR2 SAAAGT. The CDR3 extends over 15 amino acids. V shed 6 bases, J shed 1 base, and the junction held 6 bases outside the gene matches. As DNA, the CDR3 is TGTGCCAGCAGACCGACAGGGACAAGCAATCAGCCCCAGCATTTT. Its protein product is CASRPTGTSNQPQHF.

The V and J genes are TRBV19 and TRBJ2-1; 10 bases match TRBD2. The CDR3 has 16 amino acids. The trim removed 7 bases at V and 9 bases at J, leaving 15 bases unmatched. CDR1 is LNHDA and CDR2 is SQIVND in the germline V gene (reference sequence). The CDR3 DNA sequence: TGTGCCAGTAATAACATGGCAGGTTCTAGCGGGAGTGAGCAGTTCTTC. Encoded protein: CASNNMAGSSGSEQFF. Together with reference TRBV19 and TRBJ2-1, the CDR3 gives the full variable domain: DGGITQSPKYLFRKEGQNVTLSCEQNLNHDAMYWYRQDPGQGLRLIYYSQIVNDFQKGDIAEGYSVSREKKESFPLTVTSAQKNPTAFYLCASNNMAGSSGSEQFFGPGTRLTVL.

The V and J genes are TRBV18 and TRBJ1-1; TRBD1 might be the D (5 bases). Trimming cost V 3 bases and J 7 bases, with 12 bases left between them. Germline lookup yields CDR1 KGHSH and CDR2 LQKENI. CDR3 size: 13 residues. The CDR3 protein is CASSPLRGGEAFF. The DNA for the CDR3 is TGTGCCAGCTCACCGCTCCGGGGGGGTGAAGCTTTCTTT.

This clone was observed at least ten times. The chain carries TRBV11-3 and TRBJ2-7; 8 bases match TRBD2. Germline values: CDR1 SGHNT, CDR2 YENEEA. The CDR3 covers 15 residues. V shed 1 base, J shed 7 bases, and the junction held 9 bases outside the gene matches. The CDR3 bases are TGTGCCAGCAGCTTAGTGCAGCGCAGCGGGGGTGAGCAGTACTTC. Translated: CASSLVQRSGGEQYF. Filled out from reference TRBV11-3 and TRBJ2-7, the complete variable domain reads EAGVVQSPRYKIIEKKQPVAFWCNPISGHNTLYWYLQNLGQGPELLIRYENEEAVDDSQLPKDRFSAERLKGVDSTLKIQPAELGDSAVYLCASSLVQRSGGEQYFGPGTRLTVT.